The T cell receptor (beta chain) described here comes from a study of control samples from healthy donors and cancer patients (dated by TCRdb to the early 2020s). The germline V gene encodes CDR1 SNHLY and CDR2 FYNNEI. The CDR3 runs 15 amino acids, cysteine and phenylalanine included. Solely the CDR3 DNA is kept, with 45 bases framed from the first base. V was cut back by 6 bases and J by 0 bases, leaving a gap of 11 bases between them. This clone was seen only a few times. No cognate antigen has been identified for it. Base qualities were left out, and no much larger clone turns up one base away. The library came from the immunoSEQ multiplex PCR assay. The table was pulled from immuneACCESS by TCRdb, which kept in-frame rearrangements only. Such tables lose some clones; where checked, under half of the loss comes from unresolved V genes, and the rest has no known cause. The sample includes about 110,000 clones, with 83% observed a single time. The ten largest clones represent approximately 13% of the sample.

Sequencing was done on a sample of blood. The receptor was derived from a woman between 45 and 60 years old in good health. The chain couples TRBV2 to TRBJ1-4; no confident D gene assignment can be made. The CDR3 loop reads CASRGSRATNEKLFF. The nucleotides read TGTGCCAGCAGGGGGAGCCGTGCAACTAATGAAAAACTGTTTTTT.